One sample yielded the 3 T cell receptor beta chains listed below, sequenced in a study of cytomegalovirus exposure and HLA in healthy donors. Both 60 Vbeta primers and 13 Jbeta primers went into the PCR. Sequencing was performed with immunoSEQ multiplex PCR; in TCRdb, only in-frame clones are kept and a portion is missing. The sample shows more than 150,000 clones, about four fifths of them seen only once. The sample consisted of PBMCs. These receptors all stem from a woman in her thirties in good health and CMV-seropositive.

The chain employs TRBV6-1 and TRBJ2-1; TRBD2 matches 8 bases. The CDR3 totals 15 residues. Germline values: CDR1 MNHNS, CDR2 SASEGT. Trimming at V came to 5 bases and at J to 3 bases, leaving 6 bases not matched to a gene. As DNA, the CDR3 is TGTGCCAGCAGTAGTCGGCGGGGGGACTACAATGAGCAGTTCTTC. The encoded protein is CASSSRRGDYNEQFF.

There are a few counts of this clone. This sequence joins TRBV5-1 and TRBJ1-1, with 7 nucleotides matching TRBD1. CDR3 length: 19 residues. CDR1 SGHRS and CDR2 YFSETQ come from the germline V gene. V was pared by 7 bases and J by 1 base, with 22 bases of the junction left unmatched. CDR3 in DNA: TGCGCCAGCGGCCTTCCCAGAGGGGTCGGGACAGCAAAGAACACTGAAGCTTTCTTT. Residues: CASGLPRGVGTAKNTEAFF.

The chain uses TRBV6-6 and TRBJ2-5; D gene unclear. Per the germline V gene, CDR1 is MNHNY and CDR2 is SVGAGI (reference sequence). The CDR3 runs to 15 residues. V was trimmed by 5 bases and J by 1 base, leaving 14 bases between them. Here the CDR3 DNA reads TGTGCCAGCAGTAACATCCTAGACGTCCAAGAGACCCAGTACTTC. Residues: CASSNILDVQETQYF.